The next 25 T cell receptor beta chains were all read from a single sample in a study of lymphopenia after photon versus proton radiotherapy. TCRdb's table, derived via immunoSEQ multiplex PCR, lists solely in-frame clones and lacks some. The profile covers roughly 45,000 clones, with 85% appearing a single time and approximately 2.1% taken by the ten largest. The sample consisted of peripheral blood, taken from a patient treated with photon-based radiotherapy. The receptors stem from a man between 40 and 49 years old with gastric cancer.

The chain carries TRBV6-5 and TRBJ1-1; D may be TRBD1 (5 bases). The CDR3 covers 15 residues. Trimming removed 2 bases at V and 7 bases at J, with 17 bases between. The germline V gene encodes CDR1 MNHEY and CDR2 SVGAGI. The DNA of the CDR3 is TGTGCCAGCAGTTACCTAGGGACGGAAAGCCTTGAAGCTTTCTTT. Translated, it gives CASSYLGTESLEAFF.

The sample holds one count of this clone. The chain couples TRBV7-6 to TRBJ1-2; 9 nucleotides align to TRBD1. V lost 4 bases, J lost 4 bases, and 7 bases stayed unmatched. The CDR3 runs to 15 residues. CDR1 SGHVS and CDR2 FNYEAQ come from the germline V gene. CDR3 loop: CASSSGQGLAYGYTF. CDR3 nucleotides: TGTGCCAGCAGCTCGGGACAGGGTTTGGCCTATGGCTACACCTTC.

This clone occurred once. CDR3 DNA: TGTGCCAGCAGCCCCAGACGGACAAATTCACCCCTCCACTTT. This sequence encodes CASSPRRTNSPLHF. J is TRBJ1-6 and V is TRBV6-5; maybe TRBD1 (5 bases). V lost 6 bases to trimming and J lost 7 bases, with 13 bases between them. This CDR3 spans 14 amino acids. Germline CDR1 and CDR2: MNHEY and SVGAGI.

The rearrangement links TRBV29-1 to TRBJ1-2; TRBD1 is a possible D gene (6 bases). This CDR3 is 12 amino acids long. V was clipped by 8 bases and J by 11 bases, with 21 bases between them. The germline gives CDR1 SQVTM, CDR2 ANQGSEA. The CDR3 DNA reads as TGCAGCTCTTGGGGGCAGACTATTGGATACACCTTC. Amino acids: CSSWGQTIGYTF.

The rearrangement links TRBV7-3 to TRBJ1-6; 7 bases match TRBD1. V trimming: 5 bases; J trimming: 5 bases; junction bases outside the gene matches: 15. Per the germline V gene, CDR1 is SGHTA and CDR2 is FQGTGA. The CDR3 length is 18 residues. CDR3 residues: CASSLNARRGGHNSPLHF. In DNA, the CDR3 is TGTGCCAGCAGCCTTAATGCTCGCAGGGGGGGCCATAATTCACCCCTCCACTTT.

The chain recombines TRBV6-5 with TRBJ2-7; D assignment may be TRBD1 or TRBD2 (5 bases each). CDR1 and CDR2 (germline): MNHEY, SVGAGI. The CDR3 spans 15 residues. Trimming left V 0 bases short and J 2 bases short, with 11 bases between. CDR3 in DNA: TGTGCCAGCAGTTACTCGAGAGGGGCGCCCTACGAGCAGTACTTC. This translates into CASSYSRGAPYEQYF.

The rearrangement links TRBV5-1 to TRBJ2-7; 8 positions agree with TRBD1. J lost 5 bases, V lost 4 bases, and 11 bases had no gene match. CDR3 size: 15 residues. Germline V gene data show CDR1 as SGHRS and CDR2 as YFSETQ. The CDR3 reads CASSALEAGGHEQYF. CDR3 sequence (DNA): TGCGCCAGCAGCGCCCTTGAGGCAGGGGGCCACGAGCAGTACTTC.

J is TRBJ1-2 and V is TRBV4-3, with D possibly matching TRBD1 (6 bases). The CDR3 totals 13 residues. The germline gives CDR1 LGHNA, CDR2 YSLEER. V was pared by 4 bases and J by 5 bases, with 11 bases between. The chain's CDR3 is CASSPDRQYGYTF. DNA of the CDR3: TGCGCCAGCAGCCCCGACAGGCAGTATGGCTACACCTTC.

CDR3 sequence (DNA): TGCAGCGTAGGGAGTCCGGGTGATACGCAGTATTTT. Protein: CSVGSPGDTQYF. This chain joins TRBV29-1 and TRBJ2-3; possible D gene TRBD2, 5 bases. Germline values: CDR1 SQVTM, CDR2 ANQGSEA. Deletions cut 6 bases from V and 6 bases from J, with 13 bases between. The length of the CDR3 is 12 residues.

This clone was found a few times. CDR3 in amino acids: CASSWTSGTYEQYF. CDR3 DNA: TGTGCCAGCAGCTGGACTAGCGGTACCTACGAGCAGTACTTC. This chain connects TRBV13 to TRBJ2-7, with 10 positions matching TRBD2. The J segment lost 2 bases and the V segment lost 4 bases, leaving 2 bases of the junction unmatched. Germline CDR1 is PRHDT and CDR2 is FYEKMQ (reference sequence). The length of the CDR3 is 14 residues.

The table lists this clone with a few counts. V and J are TRBV4-2 and TRBJ1-2, with 9 bases matching TRBD1. This CDR3 is built from 15 residues. The trim removed 1 base at V and 7 bases at J, leaving 7 bases unmatched. Germline-derived CDR1 and CDR2 are LGHNA and YNFKEQ. The CDR3 sequence is CASSQGDREFGGYTF. The CDR3 coding sequence is TGTGCCAGCAGCCAAGGGGACAGGGAGTTTGGTGGCTACACCTTC.

This clone was seen a handful of times. The genes are TRBV4-2 and TRBJ2-7; 7 nucleotides line up with TRBD2. J was trimmed by 2 bases and V by 3 bases; bases with no gene match: 13. CDR1 LGHNA and CDR2 YNFKEQ come from the germline V gene. CDR3 length: 17 residues. The CDR3 sequence: CASSQAHLGLVTYEQYF. The CDR3 nucleotides are TGTGCCAGCAGCCAGGCCCATCTAGGACTAGTAACCTACGAGCAGTACTTC.

The gene calls are TRBV10-3 and TRBJ2-3; 7 bases are shared with TRBD2. The junction had 7 bases not matched to a gene; V was cut back by 8 bases and J by 2 bases. This CDR3 has 14 amino acids. Per germline, CDR1 ENHRY and CDR2 SYGVKD. In DNA form, the CDR3 reads TGTGCCATCCGACTAGGGACTACCACAGATACGCAGTATTTT. Translating it yields CAIRLGTTTDTQYF.

J is TRBJ2-7 and V is TRBV5-4, with D tentatively TRBD1 or TRBD2 (5 bases each). This CDR3 contains 15 residues. Trimming pared 0 bases from V and 2 bases from J, leaving 12 bases between. Germline V gene data show CDR1 as SGHNT and CDR2 as YYREEE (reference sequence). The CDR3 protein is CASSLVAGGPYEQYF. CDR3 nucleotide sequence: TGTGCCAGCAGCTTGGTGGCTGGGGGTCCCTACGAGCAGTACTTC.

This clone was seen a single time. The J gene is TRBJ2-1, the V gene TRBV4-3; D may match TRBD1 or TRBD2 (5 bases each). The germline V gene has CDR1 LGHNA and CDR2 YSLEER. CDR3 length: 16 amino acids. V lost 0 bases and J 2 bases, leaving 11 bases between the germline ends. This CDR3 reads CASSQDQGDPYNEQFF. CDR3 bases: TGCGCCAGCAGCCAAGATCAAGGGGACCCCTACAATGAGCAGTTCTTC.

CDR3 coding DNA: TGCGCCAGCAGCCCGTCCACCGTCCGCGGGGAGGGCTACACCTTC. Protein sequence: CASSPSTVRGEGYTF. The gene calls are TRBV4-3 and TRBJ1-2; D is unclear. CDR3 length: 15 residues. The V end was cut by 4 bases, the J end by 8 bases, with 20 bases between. Germline V gene data show CDR1 as LGHNA and CDR2 as YSLEER.

V and J are TRBV5-1 and TRBJ2-3, with 11 bases aligning to TRBD1. Trimming took 3 bases from V and 6 from J; bases not matched to a gene: 6. The germline V gene encodes CDR1 SGHRS and CDR2 YFSETQ. This CDR3 comprises 15 residues. CDR3 residues: CASSSGQGASDTQYF. The DNA of the CDR3 is TGCGCCAGCAGCTCCGGACAGGGGGCTTCGGATACGCAGTATTTT.

The genes are TRBV6-5 and TRBJ1-5; unclear D gene. CDR1 is MNHEY, CDR2 SVGAGI, per germline. Trimming removed 4 bases at V and 2 bases at J, with 9 bases between. CDR3 length equals 14 residues. CDR3 amino acids: CASSSAGGNQPQHF. CDR3 in DNA: TGTGCCAGCAGTTCGGCGGGTGGCAATCAGCCCCAGCATTTT.

The V call is TRBV18, the J call TRBJ2-2; TRBD1 matches 7 bases. This CDR3 region has 18 residues. Germline CDR1 KGHSH, CDR2 LQKENI. J was trimmed by 1 base and V by 0 bases; bases with no gene match: 8. In nucleotides, the CDR3 is TGTGCCAGCTCACCACCATTGGACAGGACCCTGAACACCGGGGAGCTGTTTTTT. It codes for CASSPPLDRTLNTGELFF.

By frequency in the sample, this clone is medium-sized (0.01 to 0.1%). CDR3 in amino acids: CASSLAETGSNQPQHF. CDR3 DNA sequence: TGTGCCAGCAGCTTAGCGGAGACAGGGTCCAATCAGCCCCAGCATTTT. The rearrangement joins TRBV7-9 to TRBJ1-5; 7 bases are a match to TRBD1. V was pared by 0 bases and J by 3 bases, with 5 bases of the junction left unmatched. Germline lookup yields CDR1 SEHNR and CDR2 FQNEAQ (reference sequence). The CDR3 extends over 16 amino acids.

The chain has TRBV19 and TRBJ2-1; 8 nucleotides align to TRBD1. Trimming removed 4 bases from V and 1 base from J; junction bases left unmatched: 3. Germline CDR1 is LNHDA and CDR2 is SQIVND (reference sequence). This CDR3 is 15 amino acids long. CDR3 nucleotide sequence: TGTGCCAGTAGTAGAGGACAGGGATCCTACAATGAGCAGTTCTTC. Translating it yields CASSRGQGSYNEQFF.

This clone has more than one count but fewer than ten. The chain employs TRBV5-4 and TRBJ1-3; TRBD1 matches at 7 bases. The V and J ends lost 4 bases and 0 bases, in that order; junction bases with no gene match: 7. This CDR3 is built from 16 residues. Per the germline V gene, CDR1 is SGHNT and CDR2 is YYREEE (reference sequence). The CDR3 here is CASSPGTASSGNTIYF. DNA for the CDR3: TGTGCCAGCAGCCCCGGGACAGCCAGCTCTGGAAACACCATATATTTT.

CDR3 residues: CASSRGQGASTNEKLFF. In nucleotides, the CDR3 is TGTGCCAGCTCACGAGGACAGGGGGCGTCGACTAATGAAAAACTGTTTTTT. The V call is TRBV18, the J call TRBJ1-4; 11 bases match TRBD1. V shed 4 bases, J shed 2 bases, and the junction held 6 bases outside the gene matches. The CDR3 runs to 17 residues. Germline V gene lookup returns CDR1 KGHSH and CDR2 LQKENI.

The rearrangement links TRBV27 to TRBJ2-4; TRBD1 matches at 7 bases. The CDR3 has 14 residues. Trimming cost V 5 bases and J 7 bases; bases outside gene matches: 8. Per the germline V gene, CDR1 is MNHEY and CDR2 is SMNVEV (reference sequence). CDR3 sequence reads: CASSPRTGWNIQYF. The CDR3 region has the DNA TGTGCCAGCAGTCCCCGGACAGGTTGGAACATTCAGTACTTC.

The chain couples TRBV30 to TRBJ1-2, with D tentatively TRBD1 (6 bases). The V end lost 5 bases, the J end lost 1 base, and 23 bases lay between the germline ends. Germline CDR1 GTSNPN, CDR2 SVGIG (reference sequence). The CDR3 totals 17 residues. The CDR3, as DNA: TGTGCCTGGTATCGGGACACGGCCGGCCCCTTTAACTATGGCTACACCTTC. This encodes CAWYRDTAGPFNYGYTF.